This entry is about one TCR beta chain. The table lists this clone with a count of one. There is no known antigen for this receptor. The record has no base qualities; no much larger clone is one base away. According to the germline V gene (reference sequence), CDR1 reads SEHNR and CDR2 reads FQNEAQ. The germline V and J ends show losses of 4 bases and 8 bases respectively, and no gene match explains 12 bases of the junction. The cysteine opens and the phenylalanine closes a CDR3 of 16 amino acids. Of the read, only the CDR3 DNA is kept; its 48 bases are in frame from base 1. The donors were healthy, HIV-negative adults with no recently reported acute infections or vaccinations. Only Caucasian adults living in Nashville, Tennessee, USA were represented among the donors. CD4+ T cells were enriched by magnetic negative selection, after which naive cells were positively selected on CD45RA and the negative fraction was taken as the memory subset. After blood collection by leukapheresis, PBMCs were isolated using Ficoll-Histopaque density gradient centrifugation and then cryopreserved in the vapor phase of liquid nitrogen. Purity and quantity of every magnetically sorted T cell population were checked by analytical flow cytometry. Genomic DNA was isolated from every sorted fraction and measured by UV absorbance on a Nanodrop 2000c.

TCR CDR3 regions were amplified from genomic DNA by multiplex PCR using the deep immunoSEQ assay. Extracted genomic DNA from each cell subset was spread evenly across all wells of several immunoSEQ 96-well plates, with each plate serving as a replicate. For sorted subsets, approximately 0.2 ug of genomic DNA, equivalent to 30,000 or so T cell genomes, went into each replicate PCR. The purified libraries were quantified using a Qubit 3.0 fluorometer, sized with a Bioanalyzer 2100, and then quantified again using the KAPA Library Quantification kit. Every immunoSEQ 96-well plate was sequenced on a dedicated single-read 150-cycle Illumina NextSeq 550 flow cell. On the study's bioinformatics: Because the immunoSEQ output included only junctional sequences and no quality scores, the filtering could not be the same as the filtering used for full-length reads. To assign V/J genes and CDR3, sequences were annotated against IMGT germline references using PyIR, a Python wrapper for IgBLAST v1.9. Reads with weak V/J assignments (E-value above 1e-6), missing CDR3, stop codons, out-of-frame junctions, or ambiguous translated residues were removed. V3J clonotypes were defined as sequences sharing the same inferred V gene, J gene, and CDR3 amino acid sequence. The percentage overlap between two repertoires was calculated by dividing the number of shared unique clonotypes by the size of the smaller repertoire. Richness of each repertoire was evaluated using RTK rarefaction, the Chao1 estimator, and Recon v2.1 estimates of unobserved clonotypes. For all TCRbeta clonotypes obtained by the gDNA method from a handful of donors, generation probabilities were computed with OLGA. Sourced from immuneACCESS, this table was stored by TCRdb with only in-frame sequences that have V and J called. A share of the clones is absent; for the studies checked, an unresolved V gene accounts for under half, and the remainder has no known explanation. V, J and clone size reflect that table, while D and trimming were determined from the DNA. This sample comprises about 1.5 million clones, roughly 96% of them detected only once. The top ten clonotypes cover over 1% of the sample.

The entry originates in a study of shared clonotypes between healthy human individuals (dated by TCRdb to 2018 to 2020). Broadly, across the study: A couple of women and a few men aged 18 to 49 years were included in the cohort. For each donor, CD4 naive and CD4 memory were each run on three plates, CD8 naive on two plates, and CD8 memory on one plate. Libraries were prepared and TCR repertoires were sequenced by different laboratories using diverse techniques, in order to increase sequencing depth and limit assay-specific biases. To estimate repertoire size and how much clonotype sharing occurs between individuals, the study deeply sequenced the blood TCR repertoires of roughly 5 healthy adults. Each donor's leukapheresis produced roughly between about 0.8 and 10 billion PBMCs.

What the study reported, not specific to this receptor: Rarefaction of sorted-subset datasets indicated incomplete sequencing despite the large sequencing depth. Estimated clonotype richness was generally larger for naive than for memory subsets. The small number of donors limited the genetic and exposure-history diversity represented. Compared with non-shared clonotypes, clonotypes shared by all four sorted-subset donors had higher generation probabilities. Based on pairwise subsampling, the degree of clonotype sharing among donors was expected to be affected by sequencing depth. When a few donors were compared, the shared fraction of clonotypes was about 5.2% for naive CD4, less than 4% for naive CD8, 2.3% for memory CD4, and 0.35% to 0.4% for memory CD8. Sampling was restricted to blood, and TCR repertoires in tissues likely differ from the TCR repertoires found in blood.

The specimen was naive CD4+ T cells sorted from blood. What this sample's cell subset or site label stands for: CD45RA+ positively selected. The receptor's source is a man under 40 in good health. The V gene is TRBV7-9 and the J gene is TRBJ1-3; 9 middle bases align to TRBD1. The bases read TGTGCCAGCAGCTGGGGGACAGGGCCCATGGCGGACACCATATATTTT. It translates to CASSWGTGPMADTIYF.